These 9 T cell receptor beta chains were all obtained from the same sample, sequenced in a study of cytomegalovirus exposure and HLA in healthy donors. Primers: 60 Vbeta forward and 13 Jbeta reverse. The protocol was immunoSEQ multiplex PCR, while the TCRdb copy is restricted to in-frame clones and leaves out a portion. This table has 150,000 to 250,000 clones, just over 75% appearing once. The sequenced sample was PBMCs. These receptors came from a man younger than 40 in good health and CMV-seronegative.

This chain's CDR3 is CSVVLGQGAHEQYF. The CDR3, as DNA: TGCAGCGTTGTATTGGGACAGGGGGCACACGAGCAGTACTTC. J is TRBJ2-7 and V is TRBV29-1; TRBD1 matches 12 bases. The CDR3 consists of 14 residues. CDR1 is SQVTM, CDR2 ANQGSEA, per germline. V gave up 4 bases and J gave up 5 bases; unmatched junction bases: 6.

This chain connects TRBV19 to TRBJ1-1; no clear D gene. V was cut by 3 bases and J by 1 base, with 15 bases left in between. The CDR3 is made up of 16 amino acids. The germline V gene encodes CDR1 LNHDA and CDR2 SQIVND (reference sequence). CDR3 loop: CASSIFFRFGNTEAFF. In nucleotides, the CDR3 is TGTGCCAGTAGTATCTTCTTCAGGTTTGGGAACACTGAAGCTTTCTTT.

This sequence joins TRBV5-1 and TRBJ1-2, with 8 bases aligning to TRBD1. Germline-derived CDR1 and CDR2 are SGHRS and YFSETQ. V lost 2 bases, J lost 11 bases, and 5 bases stayed unmatched. This CDR3 has 12 amino acids. The CDR3 DNA reads as TGCGCCAGCAGCTTCGACAGGGGAAGGTACACCTTC. Translated, it gives CASSFDRGRYTF.

The table lists this clone with a count of one. The chain has TRBV4-1 and TRBJ2-5, with TRBD1 as a possible D gene (6 bases). CDR3 length: 14 residues. Trimming shortened V by 2 bases and J by 4 bases, and 11 bases separated the two germline ends. CDR1 is MGHRA and CDR2 is YSYEKL in the germline V gene. The CDR3 protein is CASSQPQGRETQYF. CDR3 in DNA: TGCGCCAGCAGCCAACCTCAGGGGCGAGAGACCCAGTACTTC.

The rearrangement links TRBV5-1 to TRBJ1-1; no clear D gene. Germline V gene data show CDR1 as SGHRS and CDR2 as YFSETQ. V was pared by 0 bases and J by 4 bases, with 7 bases between. This CDR3 is built from 13 residues. The CDR3 region has the DNA TGCGCCAGCAGCTTGGAGGGAGTCACTGAAGCTTTCTTT. It codes for CASSLEGVTEAFF.

The chain combines TRBV9 with TRBJ1-1, with no clear D. The CDR3 is 15 residues long. Germline CDR1 reads SGDLS; CDR2 reads YYNGEE. Trimming shortened V by 4 bases and J by 4 bases, and 17 bases separated the two germline ends. CDR3 coding DNA: TGTGCCAGCAGCACCCCTCCCGGGTTTGCCACTGAAGCTTTCTTT. Translated, it gives CASSTPPGFATEAFF.

The DNA for the CDR3 is TGTGCCAGCATGCCCGCGCCTCGACTAGCGGGAGTTGGGGGGGAGACCCAGTACTTC. This encodes CASMPAPRLAGVGGETQYF. V is TRBV2 and J is TRBJ2-5; 12 bases agree with TRBD2. V was pared by 7 bases and J by 5 bases, with 20 bases of the junction left unmatched. Germline CDR1 SNHLY, CDR2 FYNNEI. The length of the CDR3 is 19 residues.

The rearrangement links TRBV11-3 to TRBJ2-7; TRBD2 might be the D (5 bases). The CDR3 contains 14 residues. Per germline, CDR1 SGHNT and CDR2 YENEEA. Trimming removed 4 bases from V and 7 bases from J, with 17 bases in between. The CDR3 sequence is CASSSSHQLREQYF. CDR3 nucleotides: TGTGCCAGCAGCTCTAGCCACCAGCTCAGGGAGCAGTACTTC.

Only a few counts were recorded for this clone. This chain links TRBV5-1 with TRBJ2-7, with 7 bases matching TRBD1. Looked up from germline, CDR1 is SGHRS and CDR2 is YFSETQ. Unmatched junction bases numbered 14, after V lost 4 bases and J lost 7 bases. This CDR3 region has 15 residues. Here the CDR3 reads CASSHTGDWFGEQYF. DNA of the CDR3: TGCGCCAGCAGCCATACAGGGGATTGGTTTGGAGAGCAGTACTTC.